A selection of T cell receptor beta chains follows, all from one sample in a study of CD8 T cells in Susac syndrome. TCRdb reprocessed the immunoSEQ multiplex PCR reads with MiXCR, giving one entry per CDR3 protein. The sample has 230,000 or so distinct CDR3 sequences; about 95% are singletons. The sample taken for sequencing was CD4+ T cells from PBMCs. The receptors derive from a human donor with multiple sclerosis. Each CDR3 is given with its conserved first and last residue. The D gene is left open where the match is weak. Clone size is given for some rows only: seen once, a few or many times, or a class if the clone is expanded.

j_call d_call v_call clone_size cdr3_nt cdr3_aa
TRBJ1-1 - TRBV3-1 - TGTGCCAGCAGCGAAGGGGGGAGCACTGAAGCTTTCTTT CASSEGGSTEAFF
TRBJ2-3 - TRBV2 - TGTGCCAGCAGTCCTTGGACAGCGGGACCCTCAACTTTT CASSPWTAGPSTF
TRBJ1-5 - TRBV10-3 - TGTGCCATCAGTGACGGGACAAATAGCAATCAGCCCCAGCATTTT CAISDGTNSNQPQHF
TRBJ2-5 TRBD1 TRBV20-1 - TGCAGTGCTGCCGGGACAGGGCAAGAGACCCAGTACTTC CSAAGTGQETQYF
TRBJ2-4 - TRBV28 - TGTGCCAGCAGTTTAGGTACCCTGGGGGTTGGCATTCAGTACTTC CASSLGTLGVGIQYF
TRBJ1-1 - TRBV27 - TGTGCCAGCAGTTTAAATTACATCGTTTCCCCTGAAGCTTTCTTT CASSLNYIVSPEAFF
TRBJ2-2 TRBD2 TRBV29-1 - TGCAGCGCCAGACTAGCTTCAGGGGAGCTGTTTTTT CSARLASGELFF
TRBJ2-5 - TRBV18 - TGTGCCAGCTCTACTACAGGGGAGACCCAGTACTTC CASSTTGETQYF
TRBJ2-1 TRBD2 TRBV7-9 - TGTGCCAGCAGAGAGCGGGAAACCTACAATGAGCAGTTCTTC CASRERETYNEQFF
TRBJ2-2 TRBD2 TRBV6-6 - TGTGCCTCTACCGGCAGGGAGGGGTCCGGGGAGCTGTTTTTT CASTGREGSGELFF
TRBJ1-2 TRBD1 TRBV27 - TGTGCCACCCGTCGACAGGGATGGGATGGCTACACCTTC CATRRQGWDGYTF
TRBJ2-5 - TRBV12-3/TRBV12-4 - TGTGCCAGCAGTCTCAGGGCGGGAGAGACCCAGTACTTC CASSLRAGETQYF
TRBJ1-1 TRBD1 TRBV6-2/TRBV6-3 - TGTGCCAGCAGCCACAGGGGAACCGCTTTCTTT CASSHRGTAFF
TRBJ1-5 - TRBV3-1 - TGTGCCAGCAGCCCAGGGGCGGTTAGTCAGCCCCAGCATTTT CASSPGAVSQPQHF
TRBJ2-3 - TRBV2 - TGTGCCAGCAGTGAAAGTTGGGTTCTAGATACGCAGTATTTT CASSESWVLDTQYF
TRBJ1-4 - TRBV5-6 - TGTGCCAGCAGCTTGGGGGAAACTCGTCTTGGGGGTGAAAAACTGTTTTTT CASSLGETRLGGEKLFF
TRBJ1-1 - TRBV7-9 - TGTGCCAGCAGGCCCCGGCATCCCGGCAACACTGAAGCTTTCTTT CASRPRHPGNTEAFF
TRBJ1-6 TRBD1 TRBV20-1 - TGCAGTGCTAGGGGGGGGACAGACGTCTCACCCCTCCACTTT CSARGGTDVSPLHF
TRBJ1-6 - TRBV9 - TGTGCCAGCAGCGTAGGCAGGGATTCACCCCTCCACTTT CASSVGRDSPLHF
TRBJ2-7 - TRBV5-4 few TGTGCCAGCAGCTCATTCCTGGGAGGCGAGCAGTACTTC CASSSFLGGEQYF
TRBJ2-3 TRBD1 TRBV15 - TGTGCCACCAGCAGAAGAGCAGGGGGTAGCACAGATACGCAGTATTTT CATSRRAGGSTDTQYF
TRBJ2-3 TRBD1 TRBV9 once TGTGCCAGCAGCACAACTTCAGGGGGCTTTGGCACAGATACGCAGTATTTT CASSTTSGGFGTDTQYF
TRBJ2-3 - TRBV2 - TGTGCCAGCAGCAGGGAGGCCCCGGCCGCAGGCACGCAGTATTTT CASSREAPAAGTQYF
TRBJ2-5 - TRBV12-5 - TGTGCTAGTGTTTTCCAAGAGACCCAGTACTTC CASVFQETQYF
TRBJ1-3 - TRBV9 - TGTGCCAGCAGCCGGGCGACTGGAAACACCATATATTTT CASSRATGNTIYF
TRBJ2-1 - TRBV29-1 few TGCAGCGTTGCCGGCAACAATGAGCAGTTCTTC CSVAGNNEQFF
TRBJ1-6 TRBD1 TRBV9 - TGTGCCAGCAGCGTAGGGTGGGACAGAAATTCACCCCTCCACTTT CASSVGWDRNSPLHF
TRBJ2-2 - TRBV24-1 - TGTGCCACCGGAGACACCGGGGAGCTGTTTTTT CATGDTGELFF
TRBJ2-3 - TRBV14 - TGTGCCAGCAGCCACGGGAGAGATACGCAGTATTTT CASSHGRDTQYF
TRBJ2-1 - TRBV7-3 - TGTGCCAGCAGCTTTACGGCCCCTAATGATGAGCAGTTCTTC CASSFTAPNDEQFF
TRBJ2-2 TRBD2 TRBV15 - TGTGCCACCAGCGACCGGACTAGTTTCAACACCGGGGAGCTGTTTTTT CATSDRTSFNTGELFF
TRBJ1-1 - TRBV12-3/TRBV12-4 - TGTGCCAGCAGTTCAAACCGCGACGGGGAAGCTTTCTTT CASSSNRDGEAFF
TRBJ2-1 TRBD2 TRBV15 - TGTGCCACCAGCAGAGACCTACGGACTAGCGGGGGCTACAATGAGCAGTTCTTC CATSRDLRTSGGYNEQFF
TRBJ2-1 TRBD2 TRBV2 - TGTGCCAGCAGCCCCCGAAGCGGGAGAACTTATCATGGCAATGAGCAGTTCTTC CASSPRSGRTYHGNEQFF
TRBJ1-2 - TRBV20-1 - TGCAGTGCTAGAGATATCGCTAACTATGGCTACACCTTC CSARDIANYGYTF
TRBJ2-7 - TRBV20-1 - TGCAGTGCCGTCACAGGGATTAGTGAGCAGTACTTC CSAVTGISEQYF
TRBJ2-7 - TRBV2 - TGTGCCAGCATACGGGACGACGGCTACGAGCAGTACTTC CASIRDDGYEQYF
TRBJ2-5 - TRBV15 - TGTGCCACCAGCCGGCAGGGACGGGTAGGGGAGACCCAGTACTTC CATSRQGRVGETQYF
TRBJ1-4 TRBD1 TRBV7-2 once TGTGCCAGCAGCACCCGTGGACAGGCCGTGGGTGAAAAACTGTTTTTT CASSTRGQAVGEKLFF
TRBJ1-5 - TRBV3-1 - TGTGCCAGCAGCCAATCCCCGGTTAATCAGCCCCAGCATTTT CASSQSPVNQPQHF
TRBJ2-7 TRBD2 TRBV19 - TGTGCCAGTAGTATCGGACTAGCTATCCACGAGCAGTACTTC CASSIGLAIHEQYF
TRBJ1-1 TRBD1 TRBV29-1 once TGCAGCTCGGAGGACAGGCGCAGGGTAGGAGCTTTCTTT CSSEDRRRVGAFF
TRBJ2-2 - TRBV20-1 - TGCAGTGCTAGAGTGAACAGGTTGGGCGGGGAGCTGTTTTTT CSARVNRLGGELFF
TRBJ2-5 TRBD2 TRBV7-8 - TGTGCCAGCACCCAGCGGGGGGGCCTTCAAGAGACCCAGTACTTC CASTQRGGLQETQYF
TRBJ2-7 - TRBV7-9 - TGTGCCAGCAGTTCTGGTTTCAGCGAGCAGTACTTC CASSSGFSEQYF
TRBJ2-1 - TRBV18 - TGTGCCAGCTCACCTCCATCGAGCTCCTACAATGAGCAGTTCTTC CASSPPSSSYNEQFF
TRBJ1-5 - TRBV24-1 - TGTGCCACCAGAAGTGGAGGAACGTATAGCAATCAGCCCCAGCATTTT CATRSGGTYSNQPQHF
TRBJ2-7 - TRBV7-9 - TGTGCCAGCAGCTTTCATTGGGACGAGCAGTACTTC CASSFHWDEQYF